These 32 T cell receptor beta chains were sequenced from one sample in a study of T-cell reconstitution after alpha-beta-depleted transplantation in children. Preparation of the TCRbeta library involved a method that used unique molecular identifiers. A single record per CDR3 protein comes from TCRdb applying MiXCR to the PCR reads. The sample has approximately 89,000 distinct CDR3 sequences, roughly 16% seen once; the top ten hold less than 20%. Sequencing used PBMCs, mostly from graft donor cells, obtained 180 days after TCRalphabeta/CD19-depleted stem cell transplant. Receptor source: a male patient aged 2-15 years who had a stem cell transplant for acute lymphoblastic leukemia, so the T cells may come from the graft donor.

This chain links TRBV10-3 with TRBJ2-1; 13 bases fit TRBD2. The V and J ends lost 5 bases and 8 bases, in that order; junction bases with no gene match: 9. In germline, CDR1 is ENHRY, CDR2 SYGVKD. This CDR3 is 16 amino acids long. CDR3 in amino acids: CAISTSGGAVFHEQFF. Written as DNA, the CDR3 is TGTGCCATCAGTACTAGCGGGGGGGCCGTTTTCCATGAGCAGTTCTTC.

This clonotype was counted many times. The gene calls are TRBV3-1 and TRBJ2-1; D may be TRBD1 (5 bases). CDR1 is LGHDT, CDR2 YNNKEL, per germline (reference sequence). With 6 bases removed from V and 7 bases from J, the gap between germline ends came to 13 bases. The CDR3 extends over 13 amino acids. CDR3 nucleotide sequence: TGTGCCAGCAGAAAGGACAAAAGGAATGAGCAGTTCTTC. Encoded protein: CASRKDKRNEQFF.

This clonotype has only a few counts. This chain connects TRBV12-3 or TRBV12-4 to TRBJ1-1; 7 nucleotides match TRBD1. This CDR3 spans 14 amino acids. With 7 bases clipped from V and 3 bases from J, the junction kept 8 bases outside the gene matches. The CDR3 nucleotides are TGTGCCAGCAAGAGGGGGAGGGGGCACACTGAAGCTTTCTTT. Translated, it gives CASKRGRGHTEAFF.

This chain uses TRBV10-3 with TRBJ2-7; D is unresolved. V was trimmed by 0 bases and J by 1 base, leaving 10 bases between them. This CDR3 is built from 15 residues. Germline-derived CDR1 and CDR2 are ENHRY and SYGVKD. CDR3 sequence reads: CAISESVDPSYEQYF. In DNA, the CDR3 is TGTGCCATCAGTGAGTCGGTAGACCCATCCTACGAGCAGTACTTC.

CDR3 sequence reads: CASSPFNQMLNQPQHF. DNA of the CDR3: TGTGCCAGCAGCCCCTTTAACCAAATGTTAAATCAGCCCCAGCATTTT. J is TRBJ1-5 and V is TRBV5-5; no firm D call. The ends were cut back, 4 bases at V and 4 bases at J, with 18 bases in the middle. The CDR3 runs to 16 residues. The germline CDR1 and CDR2 sequences are SGHKS and YYEKEE (reference sequence).

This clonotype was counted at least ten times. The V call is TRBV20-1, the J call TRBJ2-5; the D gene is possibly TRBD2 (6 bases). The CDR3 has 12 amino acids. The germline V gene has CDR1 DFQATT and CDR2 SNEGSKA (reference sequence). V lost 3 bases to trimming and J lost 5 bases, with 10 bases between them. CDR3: CSARRGVETQYF. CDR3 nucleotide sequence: TGCAGTGCTAGGCGGGGTGTCGAGACCCAGTACTTC.

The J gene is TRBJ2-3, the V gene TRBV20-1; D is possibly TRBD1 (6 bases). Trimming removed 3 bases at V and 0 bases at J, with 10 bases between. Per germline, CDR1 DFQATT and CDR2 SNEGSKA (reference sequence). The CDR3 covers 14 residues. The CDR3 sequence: CSARDSRSTDTQYF. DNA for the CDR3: TGCAGTGCTAGGGACAGTCGCAGCACAGATACGCAGTATTTT.

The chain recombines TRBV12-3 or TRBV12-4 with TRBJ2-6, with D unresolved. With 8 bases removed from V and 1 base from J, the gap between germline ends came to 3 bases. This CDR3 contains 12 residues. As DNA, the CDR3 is TGTGCCAGCTTTTCTGGGGCCAACGTCCTGACTTTC. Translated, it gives CASFSGANVLTF.

Here the CDR3 DNA reads TGTGCCAGCACCTCCCGAGGGGGGGCGGACACTGAAGCTTTCTTT. This codes for CASTSRGGADTEAFF. The chain recombines TRBV12-3 or TRBV12-4 with TRBJ1-1; TRBD1 is a possible D gene (6 bases). V dropped 7 bases and J dropped 3 bases, with 18 bases sitting between them. The CDR3 covers 15 residues.

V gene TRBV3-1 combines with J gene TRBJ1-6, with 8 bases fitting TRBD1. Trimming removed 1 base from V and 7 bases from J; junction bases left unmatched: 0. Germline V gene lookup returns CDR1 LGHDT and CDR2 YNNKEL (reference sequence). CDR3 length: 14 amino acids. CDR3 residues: CASSQGTGNSPLHF. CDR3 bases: TGTGCCAGCAGCCAAGGGACAGGGAATTCACCCCTCCACTTT.

CDR3 coding DNA: TGCGCCAGCAGCCCTGGACAGGGCGTTAGCACCGGGGAGCTGTTTTTT. It specifies CASSPGQGVSTGELFF. The gene calls are TRBV5-1 and TRBJ2-2; 8 bases map to TRBD1. The CDR3 loop spans 16 amino acids. The germline V gene encodes CDR1 SGHRS and CDR2 YFSETQ. Trimming removed 4 bases from V and 4 bases from J; junction bases left unmatched: 9.

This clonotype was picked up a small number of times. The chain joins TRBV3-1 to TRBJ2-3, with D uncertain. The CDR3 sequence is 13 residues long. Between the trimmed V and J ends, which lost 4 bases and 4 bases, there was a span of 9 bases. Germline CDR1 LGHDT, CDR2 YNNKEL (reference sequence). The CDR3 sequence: CASSLKGADTQYF. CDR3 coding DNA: TGTGCCAGCAGCCTTAAGGGCGCAGATACGCAGTATTTT.

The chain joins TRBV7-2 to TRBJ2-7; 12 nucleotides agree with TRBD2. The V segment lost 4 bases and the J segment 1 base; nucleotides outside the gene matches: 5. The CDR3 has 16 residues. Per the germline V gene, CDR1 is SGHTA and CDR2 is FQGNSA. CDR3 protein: CASSSRLAGESYEQYF. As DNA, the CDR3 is TGTGCCAGCAGCTCGCGACTAGCGGGGGAATCCTACGAGCAGTACTTC.

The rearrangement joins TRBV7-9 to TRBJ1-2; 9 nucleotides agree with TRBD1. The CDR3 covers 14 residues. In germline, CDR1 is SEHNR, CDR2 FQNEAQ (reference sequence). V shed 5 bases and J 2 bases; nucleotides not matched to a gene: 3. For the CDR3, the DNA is TGTGCCAGCAGCCGTGGACAGGGGAACTATGGCTACACCTTC. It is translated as CASSRGQGNYGYTF.

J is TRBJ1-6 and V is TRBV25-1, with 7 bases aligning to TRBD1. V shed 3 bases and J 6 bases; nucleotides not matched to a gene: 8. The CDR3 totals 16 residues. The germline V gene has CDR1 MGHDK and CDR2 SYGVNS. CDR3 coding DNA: TGTGCCAGCAGTGATCCAAGACAGGGCGGTAATTCACCCCTCCACTTT. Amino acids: CASSDPRQGGNSPLHF. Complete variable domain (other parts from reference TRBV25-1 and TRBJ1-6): EADIYQTPRYLVIGTGKKITLECSQTMGHDKMYWYQQDPGMELHLIHYSYGVNSTEKGDLSSESTVSRIRTEHFPLTLESARPSHTSQYLCASSDPRQGGNSPLHFGNGTRLTVT.

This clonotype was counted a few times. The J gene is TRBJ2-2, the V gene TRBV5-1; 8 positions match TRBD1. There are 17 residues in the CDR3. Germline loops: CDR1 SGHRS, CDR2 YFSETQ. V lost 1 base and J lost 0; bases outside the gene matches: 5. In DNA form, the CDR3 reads TGCGCCAGCAGCTTGCGACAGGGGTTCGCGAACACCGGGGAGCTGTTTTTT. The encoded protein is CASSLRQGFANTGELFF. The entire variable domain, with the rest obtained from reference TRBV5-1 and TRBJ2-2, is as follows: KAGVTQTPRYLIKTRGQQVTLSCSPISGHRSVSWYQQTPGQGLQFLFEYFSETQRNKGNFPGRFSGRQFSNSRSEMNVSTLELGDSALYLCASSLRQGFANTGELFFGEGSRLTVL.

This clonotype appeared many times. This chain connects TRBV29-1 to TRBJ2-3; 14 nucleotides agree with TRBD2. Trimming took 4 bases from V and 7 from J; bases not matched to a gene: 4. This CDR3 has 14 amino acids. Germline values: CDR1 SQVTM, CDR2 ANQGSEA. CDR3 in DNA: TGCAGCGTTGGACTAGCGGGGGGGGGCCATACGCAGTATTTT. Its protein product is CSVGLAGGGHTQYF.

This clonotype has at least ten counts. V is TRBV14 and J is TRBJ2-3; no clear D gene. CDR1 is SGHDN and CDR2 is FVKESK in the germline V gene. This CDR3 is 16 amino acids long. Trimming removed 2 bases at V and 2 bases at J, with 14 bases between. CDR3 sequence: CASSQNGAESTDTQYF. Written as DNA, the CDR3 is TGTGCCAGCAGCCAAAACGGCGCGGAATCCACAGATACGCAGTATTTT.

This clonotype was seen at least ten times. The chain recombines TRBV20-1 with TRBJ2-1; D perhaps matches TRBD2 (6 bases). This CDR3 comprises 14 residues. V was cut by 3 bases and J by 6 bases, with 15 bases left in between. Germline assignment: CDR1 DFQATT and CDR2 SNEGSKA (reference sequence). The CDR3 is CSAREGSRVNEQFF. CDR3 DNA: TGCAGTGCTAGGGAGGGCTCAAGGGTCAATGAGCAGTTCTTC.

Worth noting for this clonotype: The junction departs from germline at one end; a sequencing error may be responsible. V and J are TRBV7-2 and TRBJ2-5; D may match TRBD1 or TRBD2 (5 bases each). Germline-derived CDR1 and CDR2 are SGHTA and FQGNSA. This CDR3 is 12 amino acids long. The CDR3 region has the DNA TGTGCCAGCAACGCGGTGGCCGGGACCCAGTCCTTC. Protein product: CASNAVAGTQSF.

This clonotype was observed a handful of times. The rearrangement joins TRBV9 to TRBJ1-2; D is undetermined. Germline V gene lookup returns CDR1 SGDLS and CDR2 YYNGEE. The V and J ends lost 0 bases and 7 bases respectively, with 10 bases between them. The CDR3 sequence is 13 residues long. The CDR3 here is CASSVVGPTGYTF. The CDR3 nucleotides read TGTGCCAGCAGCGTAGTAGGCCCCACTGGCTACACCTTC.

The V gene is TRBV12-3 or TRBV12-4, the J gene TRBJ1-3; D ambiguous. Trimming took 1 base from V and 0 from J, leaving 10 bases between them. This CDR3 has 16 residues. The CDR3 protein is CASSLEGGLSGNTIYF. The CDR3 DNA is TGTGCCAGCAGTTTAGAAGGAGGACTCTCTGGAAACACCATATATTTT.

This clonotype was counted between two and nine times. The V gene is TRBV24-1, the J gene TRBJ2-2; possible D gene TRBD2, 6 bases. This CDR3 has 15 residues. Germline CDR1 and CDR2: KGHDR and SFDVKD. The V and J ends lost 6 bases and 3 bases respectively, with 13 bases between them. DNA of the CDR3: TGTGCCACCAGTTTAGACGGGGACTACACCGGGGAGCTGTTTTTT. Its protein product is CATSLDGDYTGELFF.

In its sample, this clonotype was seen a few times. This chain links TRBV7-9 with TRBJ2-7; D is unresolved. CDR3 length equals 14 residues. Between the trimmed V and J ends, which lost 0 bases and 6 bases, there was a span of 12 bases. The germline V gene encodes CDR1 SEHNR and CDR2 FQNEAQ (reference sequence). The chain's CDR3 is CASSLAPSGPEQYF. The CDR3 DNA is TGTGCCAGCAGCTTAGCTCCGTCTGGCCCCGAGCAGTACTTC.

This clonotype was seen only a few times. The chain's CDR3 is CAWSSNRGWQPQHF. CDR3 bases: TGTGCCTGGAGTAGTAACAGGGGGTGGCAGCCCCAGCATTTT. The gene calls are TRBV30 and TRBJ1-5; the match to TRBD1 covers 8 bases. There are 14 residues in the CDR3. The germline gives CDR1 GTSNPN, CDR2 SVGIG (reference sequence). The V gene end was trimmed by 2 bases and the J gene end by 7 bases; junction bases not matched to a gene: 7.

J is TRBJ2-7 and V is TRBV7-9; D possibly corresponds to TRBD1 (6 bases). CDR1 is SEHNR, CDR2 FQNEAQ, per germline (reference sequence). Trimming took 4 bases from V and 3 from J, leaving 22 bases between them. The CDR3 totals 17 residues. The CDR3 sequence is CASSSPRWDTEGYEQYF. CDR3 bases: TGTGCCAGCAGCTCTCCAAGATGGGACACCGAAGGCTACGAGCAGTACTTC.

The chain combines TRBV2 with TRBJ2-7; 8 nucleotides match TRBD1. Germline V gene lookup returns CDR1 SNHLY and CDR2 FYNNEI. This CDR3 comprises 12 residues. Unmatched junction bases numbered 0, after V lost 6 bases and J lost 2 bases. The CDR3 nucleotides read TGTGCCAGCAGGGACAGGGCCTACGAGCAGTACTTC. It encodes CASRDRAYEQYF.

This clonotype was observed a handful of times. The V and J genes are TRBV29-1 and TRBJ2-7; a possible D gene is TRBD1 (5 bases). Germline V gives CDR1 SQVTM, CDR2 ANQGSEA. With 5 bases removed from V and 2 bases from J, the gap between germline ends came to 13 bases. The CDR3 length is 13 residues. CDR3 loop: CSVREWGTYEQYF. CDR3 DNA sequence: TGCAGCGTTCGAGAATGGGGCACCTACGAGCAGTACTTC.

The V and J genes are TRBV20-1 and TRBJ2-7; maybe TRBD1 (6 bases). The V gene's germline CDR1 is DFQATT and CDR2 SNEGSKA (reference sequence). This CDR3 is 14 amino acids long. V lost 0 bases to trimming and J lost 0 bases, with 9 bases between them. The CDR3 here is CSARDRDNSYEQYF. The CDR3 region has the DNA TGCAGTGCTAGAGACCGGGACAACTCCTACGAGCAGTACTTC.

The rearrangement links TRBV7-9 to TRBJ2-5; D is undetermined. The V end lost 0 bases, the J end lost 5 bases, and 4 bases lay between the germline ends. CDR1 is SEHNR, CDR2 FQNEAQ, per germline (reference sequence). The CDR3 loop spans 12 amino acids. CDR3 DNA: TGTGCCAGCAGCTTAGCCCGGGAGACCCAGTACTTC. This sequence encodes CASSLARETQYF.

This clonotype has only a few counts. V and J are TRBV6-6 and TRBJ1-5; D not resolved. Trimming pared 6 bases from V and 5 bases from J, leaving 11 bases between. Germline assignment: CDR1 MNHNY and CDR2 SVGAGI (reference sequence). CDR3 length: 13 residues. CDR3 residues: CASRIVPDQPQHF. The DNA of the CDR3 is TGTGCCAGCAGAATAGTTCCTGATCAGCCCCAGCATTTT.

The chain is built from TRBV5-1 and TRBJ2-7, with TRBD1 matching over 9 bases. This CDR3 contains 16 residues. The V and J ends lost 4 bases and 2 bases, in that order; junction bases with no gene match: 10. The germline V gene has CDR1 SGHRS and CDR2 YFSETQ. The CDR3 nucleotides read TGCGCCAGCAGCCCGCTTTACAGGGGGCCTCCCTACGAGCAGTACTTC. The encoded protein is CASSPLYRGPPYEQYF.